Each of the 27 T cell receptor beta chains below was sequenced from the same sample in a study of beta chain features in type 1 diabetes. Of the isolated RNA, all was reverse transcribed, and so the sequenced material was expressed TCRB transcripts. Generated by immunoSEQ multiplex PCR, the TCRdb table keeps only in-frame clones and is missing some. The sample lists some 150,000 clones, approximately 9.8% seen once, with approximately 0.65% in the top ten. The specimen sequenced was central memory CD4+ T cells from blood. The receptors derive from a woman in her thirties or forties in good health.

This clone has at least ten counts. The CDR3 protein is CASSLRLPGTQYF. The CDR3 nucleotides read TGTGCCAGCAGCTTAAGGCTACCGGGGACCCAGTACTTC. The gene calls are TRBV11-2 and TRBJ2-5; D gene unclear. Trimming left V 2 bases short and J 7 bases short, with 11 bases between. The CDR3 has 13 residues. CDR1 and CDR2 (germline): SGHAT, FQNNGV.

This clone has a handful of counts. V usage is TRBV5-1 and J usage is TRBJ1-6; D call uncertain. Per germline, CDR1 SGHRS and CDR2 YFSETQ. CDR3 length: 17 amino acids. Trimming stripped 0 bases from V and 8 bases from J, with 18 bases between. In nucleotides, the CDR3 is TGCGCCAGCAGCTTGGCCTCAGCAGGCGGACTTGATTCACCCCTCCACTTT. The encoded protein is CASSLASAGGLDSPLHF.

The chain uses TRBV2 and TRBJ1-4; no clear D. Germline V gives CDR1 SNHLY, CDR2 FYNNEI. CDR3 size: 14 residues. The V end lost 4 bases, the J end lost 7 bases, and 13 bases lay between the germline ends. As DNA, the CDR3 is TGTGCCAGCAGTGGGTCGGCCGGGTTTGAAAAACTGTTTTTT. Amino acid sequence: CASSGSAGFEKLFF.

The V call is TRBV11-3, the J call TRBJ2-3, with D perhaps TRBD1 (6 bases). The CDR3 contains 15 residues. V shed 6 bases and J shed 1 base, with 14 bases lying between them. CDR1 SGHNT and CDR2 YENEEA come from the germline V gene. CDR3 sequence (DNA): TGTGCCAGCAGTCTACAGGGTACGGGCACAGATACGCAGTATTTT. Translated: CASSLQGTGTDTQYF.

The CDR3 coding sequence is TGTGCCAGCAGCAGACGGGCGGGGGGGCCAGATACGCAGTATTTT. This codes for CASSRRAGGPDTQYF. The chain uses TRBV5-6 and TRBJ2-3; TRBD2 agrees at 9 bases. This CDR3 has 15 amino acids. The germline gives CDR1 SGHDT, CDR2 YYEEEE. V was clipped by 4 bases and J by 4 bases; unmatched bases: 7. Filled out from reference TRBV5-6 and TRBJ2-3, the complete variable domain reads DAGVTQSPTHLIKTRGQQVTLRCSPKSGHDTVSWYQQALGQGPQFIFQYYEEEERQRGNFPDRFSGHQFPNYSSELNVNALLLGDSALYLCASSRRAGGPDTQYFGPGTRLTVL.

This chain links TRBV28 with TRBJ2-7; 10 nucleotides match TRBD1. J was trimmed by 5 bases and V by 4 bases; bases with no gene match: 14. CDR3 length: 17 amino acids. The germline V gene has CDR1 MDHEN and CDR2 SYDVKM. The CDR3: CASSSIFGGQGRDEQYF. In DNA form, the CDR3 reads TGTGCCAGCAGTTCCATTTTCGGGGGACAGGGGCGCGACGAGCAGTACTTC.

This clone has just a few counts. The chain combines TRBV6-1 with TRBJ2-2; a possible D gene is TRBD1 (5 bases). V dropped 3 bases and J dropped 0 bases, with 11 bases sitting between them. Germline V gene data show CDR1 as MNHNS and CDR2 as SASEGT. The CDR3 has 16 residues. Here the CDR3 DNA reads TGTGCCAGCAGTGATATTCAGGGCGCGAACACCGGGGAGCTGTTTTTT. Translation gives CASSDIQGANTGELFF.

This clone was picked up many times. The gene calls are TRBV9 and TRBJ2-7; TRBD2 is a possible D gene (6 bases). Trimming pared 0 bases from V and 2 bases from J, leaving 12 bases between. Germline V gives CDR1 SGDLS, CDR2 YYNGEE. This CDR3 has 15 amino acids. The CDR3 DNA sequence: TGTGCCAGCAGCGTAGGGGCTGCGGGGCCCTACGAGCAGTACTTC. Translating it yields CASSVGAAGPYEQYF.

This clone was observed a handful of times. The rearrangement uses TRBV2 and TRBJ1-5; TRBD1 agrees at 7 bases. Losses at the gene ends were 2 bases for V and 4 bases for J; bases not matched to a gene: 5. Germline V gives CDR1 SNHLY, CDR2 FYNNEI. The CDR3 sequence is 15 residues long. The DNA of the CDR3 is TGTGCCAGCAGTGAACGGGGGACAGTTAATCAGCCCCAGCATTTT. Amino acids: CASSERGTVNQPQHF.

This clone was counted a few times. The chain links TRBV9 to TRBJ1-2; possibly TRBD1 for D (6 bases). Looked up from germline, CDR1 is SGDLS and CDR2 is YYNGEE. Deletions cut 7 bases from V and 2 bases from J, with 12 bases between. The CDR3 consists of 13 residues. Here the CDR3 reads CASGADRNYGYTF. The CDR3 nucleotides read TGTGCCAGCGGAGCTGACAGGAACTATGGCTACACCTTC. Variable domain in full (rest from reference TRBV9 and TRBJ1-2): DSGVTQTPKHLITATGQRVTLRCSPRSGDLSVYWYQQSLDQGLQFLIQYYNGEERAKGNILERFSAQQFPDLHSELNLSSLELGDSALYFCASGADRNYGYTFGSGTRLTVV.

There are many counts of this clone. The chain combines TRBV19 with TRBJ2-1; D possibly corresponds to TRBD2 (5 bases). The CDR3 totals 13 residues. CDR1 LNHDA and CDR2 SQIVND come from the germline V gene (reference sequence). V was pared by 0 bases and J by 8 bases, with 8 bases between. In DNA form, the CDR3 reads TGTGCCAGTAGTATAGAGGCTAGCTATGAGCAGTTCTTC. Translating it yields CASSIEASYEQFF.

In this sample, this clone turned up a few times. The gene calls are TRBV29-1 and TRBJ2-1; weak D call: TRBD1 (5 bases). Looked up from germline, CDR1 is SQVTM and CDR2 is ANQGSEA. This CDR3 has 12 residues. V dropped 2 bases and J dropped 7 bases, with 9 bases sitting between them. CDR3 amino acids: CSVEFSGNEQFF. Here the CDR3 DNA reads TGCAGCGTTGAATTCTCAGGGAATGAGCAGTTCTTC.

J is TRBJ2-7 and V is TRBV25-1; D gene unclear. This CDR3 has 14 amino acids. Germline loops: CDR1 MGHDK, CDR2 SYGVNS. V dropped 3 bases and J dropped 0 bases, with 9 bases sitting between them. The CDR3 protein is CASSDAPNSYEQYF. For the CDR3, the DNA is TGTGCCAGCAGTGACGCGCCCAACTCCTACGAGCAGTACTTC.

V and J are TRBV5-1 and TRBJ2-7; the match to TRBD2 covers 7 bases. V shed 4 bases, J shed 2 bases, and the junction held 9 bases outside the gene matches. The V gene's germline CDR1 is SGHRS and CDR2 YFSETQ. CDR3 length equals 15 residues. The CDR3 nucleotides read TGCGCCAGCAGCCCGGGAGGTCTGTCGGCCTACGAGCAGTACTTC. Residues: CASSPGGLSAYEQYF.

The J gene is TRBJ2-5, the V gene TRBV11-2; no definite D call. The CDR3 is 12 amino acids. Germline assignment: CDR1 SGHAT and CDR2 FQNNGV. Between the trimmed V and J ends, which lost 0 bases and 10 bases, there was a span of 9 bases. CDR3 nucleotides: TGTGCCAGCAGCTTAGACAGGCATCTCCAGTACTTC. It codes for CASSLDRHLQYF.

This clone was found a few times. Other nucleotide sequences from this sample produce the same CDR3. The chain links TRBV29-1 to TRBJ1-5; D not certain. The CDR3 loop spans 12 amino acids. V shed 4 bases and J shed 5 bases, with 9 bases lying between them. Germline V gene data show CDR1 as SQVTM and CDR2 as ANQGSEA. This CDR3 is CSVGGIDQPQHF. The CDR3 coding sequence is TGCAGCGTTGGAGGCATAGATCAGCCCCAGCATTTT.

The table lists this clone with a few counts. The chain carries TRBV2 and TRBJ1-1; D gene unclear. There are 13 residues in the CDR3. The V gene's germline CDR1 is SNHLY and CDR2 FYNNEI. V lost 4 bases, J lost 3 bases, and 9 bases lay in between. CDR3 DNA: TGTGCCAGCAGTGCCCGCGGGGACACTGAAGCTTTCTTT. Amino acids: CASSARGDTEAFF.

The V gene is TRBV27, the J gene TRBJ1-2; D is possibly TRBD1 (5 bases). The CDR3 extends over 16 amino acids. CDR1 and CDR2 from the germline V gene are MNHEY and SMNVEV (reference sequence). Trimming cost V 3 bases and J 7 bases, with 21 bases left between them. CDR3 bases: TGTGCCAGCAGTTTCCTAGGCGGCGTCAGGGAGGGTGGCTACACCTTC. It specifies CASSFLGGVREGGYTF.

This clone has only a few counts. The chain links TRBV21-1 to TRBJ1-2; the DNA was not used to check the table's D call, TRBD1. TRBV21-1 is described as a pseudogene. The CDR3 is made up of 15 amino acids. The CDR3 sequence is CASSTPDRGRFGYTF. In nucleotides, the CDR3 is TGTGCCAGCAGCACTCCCGACAGGGGGCGCTTTGGCTACACCTTC.

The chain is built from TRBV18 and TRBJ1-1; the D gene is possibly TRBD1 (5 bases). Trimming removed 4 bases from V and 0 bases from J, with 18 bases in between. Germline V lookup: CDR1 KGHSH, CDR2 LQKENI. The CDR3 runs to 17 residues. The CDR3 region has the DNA TGTGCCAGCTCACAGTCCCGACAGCTACAAATGAACACTGAAGCTTTCTTT. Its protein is CASSQSRQLQMNTEAFF.

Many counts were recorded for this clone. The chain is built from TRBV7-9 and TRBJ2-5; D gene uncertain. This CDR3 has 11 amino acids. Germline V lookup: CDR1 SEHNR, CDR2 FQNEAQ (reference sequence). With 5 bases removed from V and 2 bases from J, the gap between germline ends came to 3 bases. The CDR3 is CASSLQETQYF. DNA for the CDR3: TGTGCCAGCAGCCTGCAAGAGACCCAGTACTTC. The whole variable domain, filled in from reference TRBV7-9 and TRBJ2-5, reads DTGVSQNPRHKITKRGQNVTFRCDPISEHNRLYWYRQTLGQGPEFLTYFQNEAQLEKSRLLSDRFSAERPKGSFSTLEIQRTEQGDSAMYLCASSLQETQYFGPGTRLLVL.

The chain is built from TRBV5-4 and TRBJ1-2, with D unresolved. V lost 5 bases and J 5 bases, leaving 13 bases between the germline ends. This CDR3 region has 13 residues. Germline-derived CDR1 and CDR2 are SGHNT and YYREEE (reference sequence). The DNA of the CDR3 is TGTGCCAGCAGTCAAAGACAATCGTATGGCTACACCTTC. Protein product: CASSQRQSYGYTF.

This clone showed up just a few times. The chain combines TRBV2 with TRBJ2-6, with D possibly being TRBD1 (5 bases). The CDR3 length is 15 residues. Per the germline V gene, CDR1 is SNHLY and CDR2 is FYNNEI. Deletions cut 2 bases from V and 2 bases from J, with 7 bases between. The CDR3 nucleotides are TGTGCCAGCAGTGAACAGGGTGCTGGGGCCAACGTCCTGACTTTC. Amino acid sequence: CASSEQGAGANVLTF.

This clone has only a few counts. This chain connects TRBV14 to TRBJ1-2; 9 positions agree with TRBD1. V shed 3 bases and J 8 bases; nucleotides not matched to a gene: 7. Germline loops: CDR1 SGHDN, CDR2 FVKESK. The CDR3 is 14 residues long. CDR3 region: CASSQDRGPEGYTF. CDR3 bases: TGTGCCAGCAGCCAGGACAGGGGACCGGAAGGCTACACCTTC. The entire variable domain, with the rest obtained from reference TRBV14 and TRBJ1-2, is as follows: EAGVTQFPSHSVIEKGQTVTLRCDPISGHDNLYWYRRVMGKEIKFLLHFVKESKQDESGMPNNRFLAERTGGTYSTLKVQPAELEDSGVYFCASSQDRGPEGYTFGSGTRLTVV.

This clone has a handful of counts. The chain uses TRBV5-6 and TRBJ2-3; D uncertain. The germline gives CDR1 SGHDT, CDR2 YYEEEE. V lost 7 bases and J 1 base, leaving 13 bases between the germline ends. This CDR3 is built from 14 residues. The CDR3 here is CASAPPPGTDTQYF. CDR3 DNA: TGTGCCAGCGCCCCCCCGCCAGGCACAGATACGCAGTATTTT.

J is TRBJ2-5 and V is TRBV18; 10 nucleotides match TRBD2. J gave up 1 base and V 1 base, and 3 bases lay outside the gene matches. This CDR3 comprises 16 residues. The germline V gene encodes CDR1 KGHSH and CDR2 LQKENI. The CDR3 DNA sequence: TGTGCCAGCTCACCACGGTCTAGCGGGGGCCAAGAGACCCAGTACTTC. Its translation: CASSPRSSGGQETQYF. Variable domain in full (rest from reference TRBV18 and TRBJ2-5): NAGVMQNPRHLVRRRGQEARLRCSPMKGHSHVYWYRQLPEEGLKFMVYLQKENIIDESGMPKERFSAEFPKEGPSILRIQQVVRGDSAAYFCASSPRSSGGQETQYFGPGTRLLVL.

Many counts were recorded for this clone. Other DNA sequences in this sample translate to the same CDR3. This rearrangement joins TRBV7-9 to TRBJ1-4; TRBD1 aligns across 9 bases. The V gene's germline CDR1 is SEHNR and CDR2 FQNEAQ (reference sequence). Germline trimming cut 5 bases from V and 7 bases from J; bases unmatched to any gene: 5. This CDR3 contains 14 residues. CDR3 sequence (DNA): TGTGCCAGCAGCGCGGGACAGGGAGGTGAAAAACTGTTTTTT. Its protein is CASSAGQGGEKLFF.